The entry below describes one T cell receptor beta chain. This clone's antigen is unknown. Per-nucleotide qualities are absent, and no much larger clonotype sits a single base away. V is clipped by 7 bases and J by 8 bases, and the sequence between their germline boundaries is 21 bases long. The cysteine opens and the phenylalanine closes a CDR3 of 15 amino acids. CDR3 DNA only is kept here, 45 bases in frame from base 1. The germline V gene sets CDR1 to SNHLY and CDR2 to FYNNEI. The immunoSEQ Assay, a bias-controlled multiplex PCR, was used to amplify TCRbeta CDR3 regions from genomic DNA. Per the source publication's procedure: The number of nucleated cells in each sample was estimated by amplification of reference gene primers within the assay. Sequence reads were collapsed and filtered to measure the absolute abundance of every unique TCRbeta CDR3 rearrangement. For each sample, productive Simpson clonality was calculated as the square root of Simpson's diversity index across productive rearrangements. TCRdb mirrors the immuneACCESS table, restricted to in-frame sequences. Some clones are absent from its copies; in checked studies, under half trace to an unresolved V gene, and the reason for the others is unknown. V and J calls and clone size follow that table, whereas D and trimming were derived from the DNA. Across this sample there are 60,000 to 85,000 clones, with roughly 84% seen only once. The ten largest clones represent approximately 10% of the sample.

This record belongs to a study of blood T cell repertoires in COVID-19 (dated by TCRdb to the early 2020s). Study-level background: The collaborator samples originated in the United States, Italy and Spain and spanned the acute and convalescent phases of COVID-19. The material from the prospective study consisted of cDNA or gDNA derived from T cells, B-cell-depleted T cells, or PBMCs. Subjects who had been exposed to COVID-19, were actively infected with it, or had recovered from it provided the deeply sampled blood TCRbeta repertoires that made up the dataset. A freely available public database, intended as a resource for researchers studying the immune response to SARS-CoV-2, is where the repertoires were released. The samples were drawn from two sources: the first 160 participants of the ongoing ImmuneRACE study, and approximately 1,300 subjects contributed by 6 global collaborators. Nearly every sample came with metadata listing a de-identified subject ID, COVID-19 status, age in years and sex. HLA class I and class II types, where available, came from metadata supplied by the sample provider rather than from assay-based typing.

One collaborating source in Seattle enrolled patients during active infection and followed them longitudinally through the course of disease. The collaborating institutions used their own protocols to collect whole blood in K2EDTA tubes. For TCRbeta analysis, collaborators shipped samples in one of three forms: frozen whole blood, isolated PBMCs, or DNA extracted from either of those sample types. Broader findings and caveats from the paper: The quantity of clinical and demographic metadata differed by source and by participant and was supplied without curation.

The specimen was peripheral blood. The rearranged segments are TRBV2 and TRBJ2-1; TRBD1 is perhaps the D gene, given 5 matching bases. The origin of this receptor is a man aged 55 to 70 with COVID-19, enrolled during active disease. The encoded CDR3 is CASKFAGAQIHEQFF. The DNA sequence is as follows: TGTGCCAGCAAGTTCGCTGGGGCGCAAATCCATGAGCAGTTCTTC.